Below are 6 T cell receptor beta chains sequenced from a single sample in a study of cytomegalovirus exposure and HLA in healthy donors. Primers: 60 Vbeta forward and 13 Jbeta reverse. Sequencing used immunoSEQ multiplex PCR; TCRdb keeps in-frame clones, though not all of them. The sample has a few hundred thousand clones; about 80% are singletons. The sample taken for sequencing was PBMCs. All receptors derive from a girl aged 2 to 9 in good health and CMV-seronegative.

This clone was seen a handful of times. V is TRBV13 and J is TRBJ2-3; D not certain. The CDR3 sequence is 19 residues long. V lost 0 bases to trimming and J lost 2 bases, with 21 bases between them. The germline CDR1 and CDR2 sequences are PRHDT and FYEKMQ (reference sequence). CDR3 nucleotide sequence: TGTGCCAGCAGCTTAGGAACACAGAGCCCTCAATCCCTCACAGATACGCAGTATTTT. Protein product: CASSLGTQSPQSLTDTQYF.

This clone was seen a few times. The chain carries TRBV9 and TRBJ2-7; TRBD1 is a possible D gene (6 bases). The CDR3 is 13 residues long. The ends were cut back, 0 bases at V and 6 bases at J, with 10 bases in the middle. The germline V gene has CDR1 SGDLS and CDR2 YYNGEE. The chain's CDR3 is CASSVGGRGEQYF. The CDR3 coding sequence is TGTGCCAGCAGCGTAGGGGGGCGTGGCGAGCAGTACTTC.

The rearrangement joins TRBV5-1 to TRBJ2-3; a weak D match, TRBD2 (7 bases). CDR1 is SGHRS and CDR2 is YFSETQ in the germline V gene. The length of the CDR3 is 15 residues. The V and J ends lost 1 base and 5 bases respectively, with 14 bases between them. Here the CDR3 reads CASSLRGGQEDTQYF. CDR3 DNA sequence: TGCGCCAGCAGCTTGAGGGGGGGGCAGGAAGATACGCAGTATTTT.

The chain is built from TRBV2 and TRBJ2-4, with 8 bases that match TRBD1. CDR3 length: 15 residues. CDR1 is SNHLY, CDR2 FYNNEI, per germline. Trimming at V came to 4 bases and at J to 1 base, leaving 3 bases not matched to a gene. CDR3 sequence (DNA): TGTGCCAGCAGTGGGACAGGGTGGGCCAAAAACATTCAGTACTTC. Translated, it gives CASSGTGWAKNIQYF.

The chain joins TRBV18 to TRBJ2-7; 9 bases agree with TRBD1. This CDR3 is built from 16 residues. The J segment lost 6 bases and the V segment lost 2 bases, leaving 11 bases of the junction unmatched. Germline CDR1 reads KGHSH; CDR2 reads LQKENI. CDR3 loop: CASSPTSYRGHFEQYF. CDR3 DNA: TGTGCCAGCTCACCAACCAGCTACAGGGGGCATTTCGAGCAGTACTTC.

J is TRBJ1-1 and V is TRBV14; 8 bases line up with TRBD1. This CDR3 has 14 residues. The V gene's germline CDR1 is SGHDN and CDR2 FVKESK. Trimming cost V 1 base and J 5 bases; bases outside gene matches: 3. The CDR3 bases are TGTGCCAGCAGCCAAGGTTACAGGGGGACTGAAGCTTTCTTT. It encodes CASSQGYRGTEAFF.